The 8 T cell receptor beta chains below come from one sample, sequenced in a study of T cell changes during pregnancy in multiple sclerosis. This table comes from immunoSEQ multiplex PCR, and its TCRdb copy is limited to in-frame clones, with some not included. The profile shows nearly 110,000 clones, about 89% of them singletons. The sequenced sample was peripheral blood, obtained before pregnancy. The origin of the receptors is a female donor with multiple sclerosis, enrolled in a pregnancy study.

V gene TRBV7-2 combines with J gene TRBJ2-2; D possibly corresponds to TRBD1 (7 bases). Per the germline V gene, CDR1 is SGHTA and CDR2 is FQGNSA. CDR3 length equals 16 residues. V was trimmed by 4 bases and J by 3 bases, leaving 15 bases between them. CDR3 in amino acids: CASSYGPRGDTGELFF. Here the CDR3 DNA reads TGTGCCAGCAGCTACGGCCCCAGGGGGGACACCGGGGAGCTGTTTTTT.

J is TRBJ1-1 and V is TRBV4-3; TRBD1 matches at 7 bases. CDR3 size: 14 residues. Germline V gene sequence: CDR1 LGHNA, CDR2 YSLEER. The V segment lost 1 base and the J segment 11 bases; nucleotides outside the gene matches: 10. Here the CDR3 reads CASSQAETGFSAFF. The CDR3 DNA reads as TGCGCCAGCAGCCAAGCGGAGACAGGGTTTTCGGCTTTCTTT.

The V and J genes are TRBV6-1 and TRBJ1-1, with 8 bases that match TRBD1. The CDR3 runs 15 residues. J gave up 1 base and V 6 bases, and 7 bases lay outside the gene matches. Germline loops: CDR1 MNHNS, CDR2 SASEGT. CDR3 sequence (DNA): TGTGCCAGCAGACTCACCGGGACAGGGAACACTGAAGCTTTCTTT. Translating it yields CASRLTGTGNTEAFF.

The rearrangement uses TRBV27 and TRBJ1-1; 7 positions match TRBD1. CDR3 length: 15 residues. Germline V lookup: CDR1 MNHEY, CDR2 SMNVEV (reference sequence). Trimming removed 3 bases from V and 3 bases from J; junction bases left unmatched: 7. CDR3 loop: CASSLKGGLDTEAFF. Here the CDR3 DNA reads TGTGCCAGCAGTTTGAAAGGGGGCTTGGACACTGAAGCTTTCTTT.

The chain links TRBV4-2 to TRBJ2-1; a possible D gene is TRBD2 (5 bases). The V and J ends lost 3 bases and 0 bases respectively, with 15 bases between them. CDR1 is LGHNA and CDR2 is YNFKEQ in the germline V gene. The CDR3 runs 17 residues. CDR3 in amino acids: CASSQPGILSSYNEQFF. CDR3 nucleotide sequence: TGTGCCAGCAGCCAGCCGGGGATACTGAGCTCCTACAATGAGCAGTTCTTC.

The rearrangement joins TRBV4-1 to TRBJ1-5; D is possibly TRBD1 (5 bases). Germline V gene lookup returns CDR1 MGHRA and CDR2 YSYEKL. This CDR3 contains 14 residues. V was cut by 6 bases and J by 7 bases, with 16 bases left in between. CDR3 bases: TGCGCCAGCAGTTACGTGGGGGGAGGACAGCCCCAGCATTTT. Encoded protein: CASSYVGGGQPQHF.

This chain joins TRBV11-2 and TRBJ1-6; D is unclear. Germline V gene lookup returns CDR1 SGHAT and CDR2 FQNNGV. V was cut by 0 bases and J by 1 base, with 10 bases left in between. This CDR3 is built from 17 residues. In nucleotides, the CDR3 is TGTGCCAGCAGCTTAGAAGAGGGTGGTTCCTATAATTCACCCCTCCACTTT. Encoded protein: CASSLEEGGSYNSPLHF.

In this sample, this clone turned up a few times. Here the CDR3 DNA reads TGTGCCAGTACTCTCGTGCGGCGGATTTGGAACACTGAAGCTTTCTTT. This gives the protein CASTLVRRIWNTEAFF. V gene TRBV19 combines with J gene TRBJ1-1; no clear D gene. Germline CDR1 is LNHDA and CDR2 is SQIVND (reference sequence). With 7 bases removed from V and 1 base from J, the gap between germline ends came to 19 bases. This CDR3 is built from 16 residues. Combining the CDR3 with reference TRBV19 and TRBJ1-1 gives the whole variable domain DGGITQSPKYLFRKEGQNVTLSCEQNLNHDAMYWYRQDPGQGLRLIYYSQIVNDFQKGDIAEGYSVSREKKESFPLTVTSAQKNPTAFYLCASTLVRRIWNTEAFFGQGTRLTVV.